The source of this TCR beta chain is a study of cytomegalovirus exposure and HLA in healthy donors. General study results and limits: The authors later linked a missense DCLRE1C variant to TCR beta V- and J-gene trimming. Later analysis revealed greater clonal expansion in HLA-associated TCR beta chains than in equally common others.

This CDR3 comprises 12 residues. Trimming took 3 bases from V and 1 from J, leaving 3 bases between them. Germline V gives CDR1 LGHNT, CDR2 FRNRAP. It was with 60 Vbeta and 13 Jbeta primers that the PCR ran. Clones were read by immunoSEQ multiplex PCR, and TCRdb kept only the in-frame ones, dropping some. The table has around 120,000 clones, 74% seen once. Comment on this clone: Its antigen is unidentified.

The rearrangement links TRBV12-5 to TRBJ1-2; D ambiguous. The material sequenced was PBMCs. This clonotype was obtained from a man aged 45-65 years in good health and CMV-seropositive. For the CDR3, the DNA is TGTGCTAGTGGTTTTAGTAACTATGGCTACACCTTC. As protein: CASGFSNYGYTF.